These 22 T cell receptor beta chains came from one sample sequenced in a study of blood T cell repertoires in COVID-19. Produced via immunoSEQ multiplex PCR; TCRdb's table is partial and in-frame only. Seen here are approximately 190,000 clones, 84% observed once, and the top ten hold more than 3%. The source material was PBMCs or T cells enriched from blood (not recorded which). The receptors were sampled from a woman aged 25 to 39 who had been exposed to COVID-19.

V and J are TRBV12-5 and TRBJ2-3, with TRBD1 identical over 8 bases. The germline V gene has CDR1 LGHNT and CDR2 FRNRAP. The CDR3 contains 17 residues. J was trimmed by 4 bases and V by 6 bases; bases with no gene match: 15. CDR3 nucleotide sequence: TGTGCTAGTGGCCGGGCCGGGACAGGTTTTTCGGCAGATACGCAGTATTTT. This gives the protein CASGRAGTGFSADTQYF.

The chain has TRBV12-3 or TRBV12-4 and TRBJ2-7; TRBD1 might be the D (6 bases). With 7 bases removed from V and 2 bases from J, the gap between germline ends came to 12 bases. This CDR3 region has 13 residues. CDR3 coding DNA: TGTGCCAGCAAATTGGACAGTCCCTACGAGCAGTACTTC. This codes for CASKLDSPYEQYF.

The chain links TRBV18 to TRBJ2-1; 8 bases fit TRBD1. The CDR3 extends over 18 amino acids. Germline trimming cut 0 bases from V and 1 base from J; bases unmatched to any gene: 8. Germline values: CDR1 KGHSH, CDR2 LQKENI. CDR3 bases: TGTGCCAGCTCACCACCCAGGGGGCGGGGTCCTTCCTACAATGAGCAGTTCTTC. This gives the protein CASSPPRGRGPSYNEQFF.

This chain uses TRBV18 with TRBJ1-1, with 7 bases lining up with TRBD1. From germline, CDR1 is KGHSH and CDR2 LQKENI. V lost 1 base to trimming and J lost 5 bases; unmatched junction nucleotides: 10. This CDR3 has 16 amino acids. The CDR3 reads CASSPLGAGGLTEAFF. The DNA for the CDR3 is TGTGCCAGCTCACCACTCGGGGCAGGGGGATTGACTGAAGCTTTCTTT.

The rearrangement uses TRBV18 and TRBJ2-7; D may be TRBD2 (5 bases). With 3 bases removed from V and 2 bases from J, the gap between germline ends came to 20 bases. The CDR3 has 17 amino acids. CDR1 KGHSH and CDR2 LQKENI come from the germline V gene. CDR3 in amino acids: CASSPLGETSLTYEQYF. The DNA of the CDR3 is TGTGCCAGCTCACCTTTGGGAGAGACAAGCTTAACCTACGAGCAGTACTTC.

The V gene is TRBV2, the J gene TRBJ1-4, with 10 bases that match TRBD1. CDR3 length equals 15 residues. The V segment lost 8 bases and the J segment 2 bases; nucleotides outside the gene matches: 5. Germline loops: CDR1 SNHLY, CDR2 FYNNEI. The CDR3 loop reads CASVGQGYTNEKLFF. The CDR3 DNA is TGTGCCAGCGTGGGACAGGGGTATACTAATGAAAAACTGTTTTTT.

This chain uses TRBV5-1 with TRBJ1-1; TRBD1 might be the D (5 bases). The CDR3 totals 16 residues. Trimming pared 4 bases from V and 4 bases from J, leaving 20 bases between. Per the germline V gene, CDR1 is SGHRS and CDR2 is YFSETQ. CDR3 nucleotide sequence: TGCGCCAGCAGCCCCTCCCCTCAGGGTAGTGTCACTGAAGCTTTCTTT. Amino acids: CASSPSPQGSVTEAFF. Full variable domain (missing parts from reference TRBV5-1 and TRBJ1-1): KAGVTQTPRYLIKTRGQQVTLSCSPISGHRSVSWYQQTPGQGLQFLFEYFSETQRNKGNFPGRFSGRQFSNSRSEMNVSTLELGDSALYLCASSPSPQGSVTEAFFGQGTRLTVV.

The V and J genes are TRBV18 and TRBJ2-5, with a tentative D call TRBD1 (5 bases). The length of the CDR3 is 15 residues. V was cut by 1 base and J by 5 bases, with 14 bases left in between. Germline V gene data show CDR1 as KGHSH and CDR2 as LQKENI. CDR3 bases: TGTGCCAGCTCACCACTCGTACAGGCTCTTGAGACCCAGTACTTC. It is translated as CASSPLVQALETQYF.

This chain connects TRBV5-6 to TRBJ2-2, with 8 bases matching TRBD2. Trimming removed 3 bases from V and 1 base from J; junction bases left unmatched: 2. This CDR3 region has 15 residues. The germline gives CDR1 SGHDT, CDR2 YYEEEE. In DNA form, the CDR3 reads TGTGCCAGCAGCTCCGGGACTAGGAACACCGGGGAGCTGTTTTTT. This gives the protein CASSSGTRNTGELFF.

The gene calls are TRBV7-9 and TRBJ2-5; D perhaps matches TRBD2 (6 bases). CDR1 and CDR2 (germline): SEHNR, FQNEAQ (reference sequence). CDR3 length: 13 amino acids. The V end was cut by 6 bases, the J end by 5 bases, with 13 bases between. CDR3 nucleotides: TGTGCCAGCAGACCATCTAGCGCGGAGACCCAGTACTTC. Residues: CASRPSSAETQYF.

This chain joins TRBV19 and TRBJ1-5; TRBD1 aligns across 8 bases. This CDR3 has 15 amino acids. Germline CDR1 is LNHDA and CDR2 is SQIVND (reference sequence). Trimming took 8 bases from V and 5 from J; bases not matched to a gene: 11. CDR3 DNA: TGTGCCAGTCGCAGCGCGGACAGGGTCCATCAGCCCCAGCATTTT. It codes for CASRSADRVHQPQHF. The full variable domain, completed using reference TRBV19 and TRBJ1-5, is DGGITQSPKYLFRKEGQNVTLSCEQNLNHDAMYWYRQDPGQGLRLIYYSQIVNDFQKGDIAEGYSVSREKKESFPLTVTSAQKNPTAFYLCASRSADRVHQPQHFGDGTRLSIL.

The chain carries TRBV10-3 and TRBJ1-3; 7 bases are a match to TRBD1. Germline V CDR1 and CDR2: ENHRY, SYGVKD. V trimming: 0 bases; J trimming: 4 bases; junction bases outside the gene matches: 6. There are 16 residues in the CDR3. CDR3 residues: CAISESVGTVGNTIYF. The CDR3 bases are TGTGCCATCAGTGAGTCGGTGGGGACAGTCGGAAACACCATATATTTT.

The genes are TRBV2 and TRBJ1-1, with D tentatively TRBD1 (5 bases). V was shortened by 8 bases and J by 6 bases, with 16 bases between the two germline ends. The CDR3 length is 13 residues. Germline CDR1 SNHLY, CDR2 FYNNEI. The CDR3 DNA is TGTGCCAGCGGGGGGGGAGGTTTCTCTGAAGCTTTCTTT. Its protein is CASGGGGFSEAFF.

This clone showed up just once. V usage is TRBV20-1 and J usage is TRBJ2-7; D call uncertain. The CDR3 covers 11 residues. CDR1 and CDR2 (germline): DFQATT, SNEGSKA (reference sequence). V lost 1 base and J 6 bases, leaving 7 bases between the germline ends. CDR3 sequence: CSARGSVEQYF. The CDR3, as DNA: TGCAGTGCTAGAGGGTCGGTCGAGCAGTACTTC.

The rearrangement uses TRBV5-5 and TRBJ1-2; TRBD1 matches at 7 bases. With V trimmed by 4 bases and J by 8 bases, 2 bases remained unmatched. This CDR3 is built from 11 residues. CDR1 is SGHKS, CDR2 YYEKEE, per germline (reference sequence). This CDR3 reads CASSGGQGYTF. CDR3 nucleotides: TGTGCCAGCAGCGGGGGACAGGGCTACACCTTC.

Written as DNA, the CDR3 is TGTGCCAGCTCACCGGGACAGCAGAACACTGAAGCTTTCTTT. This translates into CASSPGQQNTEAFF. The chain is built from TRBV18 and TRBJ1-1, with 7 bases matching TRBD1. V lost 3 bases to trimming and J lost 1 base; unmatched junction nucleotides: 2. The CDR3 extends over 14 amino acids. CDR1 KGHSH and CDR2 LQKENI come from the germline V gene.

The chain couples TRBV5-1 to TRBJ2-5; D is perhaps TRBD1 (6 bases). The CDR3 runs to 12 residues. Germline assignment: CDR1 SGHRS and CDR2 YFSETQ. Between the trimmed V and J ends, which lost 3 bases and 10 bases, there was a span of 13 bases. The CDR3 region is CASSSTDRSQYF. CDR3 nucleotides: TGCGCCAGCAGCTCCACAGACAGGAGCCAGTACTTC.

In this sample, this clone turned up once. The chain links TRBV3-1 (or the pseudogene TRBV3-2) to TRBJ2-7; 7 bases agree with TRBD1. The germline CDR1 and CDR2 sequences are LGHDT and YNNKEL (reference sequence). The V segment lost 1 base and the J segment 1 base; nucleotides outside the gene matches: 4. This CDR3 is built from 15 residues. Written as DNA, the CDR3 is TGTGCCAGCAGCCAAGTGGGGACAGCTTCCTACGAGCAGTACTTC. This sequence encodes CASSQVGTASYEQYF.

The genes are TRBV5-4 and TRBJ1-1; TRBD1 matches 7 bases. The germline CDR1 and CDR2 sequences are SGHNT and YYREEE (reference sequence). The J segment lost 12 bases and the V segment lost 0 bases, leaving 8 bases of the junction unmatched. The CDR3 length is 13 residues. The CDR3 loop reads CASSLEGAQKTFF. The CDR3 DNA reads TGTGCCAGCAGCTTGGAGGGGGCGCAGAAAACTTTCTTT.

The CDR3 nucleotides read TGTGCCAGCAGCTTGAAAAGACAGGGCGGTTACGAGCAGTACTTC. It is translated as CASSLKRQGGYEQYF. The chain joins TRBV7-9 to TRBJ2-7; 7 nucleotides agree with TRBD1. Trimming cost V 3 bases and J 4 bases; bases outside gene matches: 9. Per the germline V gene, CDR1 is SEHNR and CDR2 is FQNEAQ (reference sequence). This CDR3 is 15 amino acids long. The whole variable domain, filled in from reference TRBV7-9 and TRBJ2-7, reads DTGVSQNPRHKITKRGQNVTFRCDPISEHNRLYWYRQTLGQGPEFLTYFQNEAQLEKSRLLSDRFSAERPKGSFSTLEIQRTEQGDSAMYLCASSLKRQGGYEQYFGPGTRLTVT.

This clone was counted between two and nine times. At one boundary the junction diverges from the germline segment, which might be a read error. The chain combines TRBV9 with TRBJ2-7; TRBD1 aligns across 10 bases. Looked up from germline, CDR1 is SGDLS and CDR2 is YYNGEE. The CDR3 spans 14 residues. The CDR3, as DNA: TGTGCCAGCAGTCCTGCCGGGACAGGGGCCCCAACCTTATTC. Its protein product is CASSPAGTGAPTLF.

This chain joins TRBV11-3 and TRBJ2-2, with 9 bases lining up with TRBD1. Germline V gives CDR1 SGHNT, CDR2 YENEEA. V gave up 3 bases and J gave up 1 base; unmatched junction bases: 9. The length of the CDR3 is 18 residues. The CDR3 spells CASSFSAGTGKNTGELFF. The DNA for the CDR3 is TGTGCCAGCAGCTTCTCTGCCGGGACAGGGAAGAACACCGGGGAGCTGTTTTTT.